Presented here are 6 T cell receptor beta chains from one specimen sequenced in a study of blood T cell repertoires in COVID-19. Measured with immunoSEQ multiplex PCR; TCRdb has only the in-frame clones, and not every one. The data contain around 170,000 clones, about 86% of them singletons. Input material: peripheral blood. These receptors originate from a man aged 50 or older with active or convalescent COVID-19.

The chain employs TRBV10-3 and TRBJ2-1; 8 nucleotides align to TRBD2. This CDR3 region has 18 residues. Germline CDR1 reads ENHRY; CDR2 reads SYGVKD. The ends lost 6 bases at V and 8 bases at J; junction bases unmatched: 21. The CDR3 nucleotides read TGTGCCATCAGGAGTAGCGGGGTACGGTGGGAGGGCCGAGATGAGCAGTTCTTC. This encodes CAIRSSGVRWEGRDEQFF.

This chain uses TRBV6-4 with TRBJ1-5; no clear D. Germline CDR1 and CDR2: MRHNA and SNTAGT. The CDR3 contains 13 residues. Trimming shortened V by 10 bases and J by 2 bases, and 12 bases separated the two germline ends. The DNA of the CDR3 is TGTGCCATCGAGATTCGTGGCAATCAGCCCCAGCATTTT. Amino acids: CAIEIRGNQPQHF.

The genes are TRBV14 and TRBJ2-2; 9 positions agree with TRBD1. Germline V gene data show CDR1 as SGHDN and CDR2 as FVKESK. The CDR3 has 17 amino acids. V lost 4 bases, J lost 1 base, and 7 bases stayed unmatched. The CDR3 bases are TGTGCCAGCAGCCGAGACCGGGACAGGGTGAACACCGGGGAGCTGTTTTTT. It encodes CASSRDRDRVNTGELFF. Based on the CDR3 plus reference TRBV14 and TRBJ2-2, the full variable domain is EAGVTQFPSHSVIEKGQTVTLRCDPISGHDNLYWYRRVMGKEIKFLLHFVKESKQDESGMPNNRFLAERTGGTYSTLKVQPAELEDSGVYFCASSRDRDRVNTGELFFGEGSRLTVL.

This rearrangement joins TRBV19 to TRBJ1-4; D gene ambiguous. The CDR3 loop spans 12 amino acids. V was clipped by 4 bases and J by 5 bases, with 5 bases between them. Germline V gene data show CDR1 as LNHDA and CDR2 as SQIVND (reference sequence). The CDR3 region is CASSRQNEKLFF. Here the CDR3 DNA reads TGTGCCAGTAGTAGACAAAATGAAAAACTGTTTTTT.

This clone was counted a single time. This chain connects TRBV6-6 to TRBJ1-4; a weak D match, TRBD1 (6 bases). The CDR3 spans 13 residues. Trimming took 8 bases from V and 8 from J, leaving 15 bases between them. CDR1 and CDR2 (germline): MNHNY, SVGAGI (reference sequence). Here the CDR3 DNA reads TGTGCCAGCTGGCCAGGGGCTGGGGAAAAACTGTTTTTT. It is translated as CASWPGAGEKLFF.

V usage is TRBV6-4 and J usage is TRBJ2-3; tentatively, D is TRBD2 (6 bases). Germline V gene data show CDR1 as MRHNA and CDR2 as SNTAGT. CDR3 length: 13 amino acids. V was trimmed by 2 bases and J by 6 bases, leaving 9 bases between them. CDR3 region: CASSDAGRDTQYF. The CDR3 DNA is TGTGCCAGCAGTGACGCGGGACGGGATACGCAGTATTTT.